This T cell receptor beta chain was documented in a study of T cells in Graves' hyperthyroidism and ophthalmopathy (dated by TCRdb to between 2019 and 2020). Background for the entire study: Peripheral blood was sampled at the time of initial diagnosis, prior to any treatment. A discovery cohort of about 96 patients, 43 with Graves' ophthalmopathy and approximately 55 with stable Graves' hyperthyroidism, was used to find distinguishing TCR V-J signatures. The roughly 91 discovery patients were randomly divided into training and test sets at a 7:3 ratio. Thyroid tissue and blood T-cell repertoires from six Graves' hyperthyroidism patients were also compared in the study. An independent validation cohort of around 20 hyperthyroidism patients and roughly 16 patients who later progressed to ophthalmopathy tested prospective prediction of ophthalmopathy. After blood sampling, hyperthyroidism patients were treated with methimazole at a starting dose of 30 mg daily, and ophthalmopathy patients were treated with high-dose intravenous methylprednisolone. According to the paper, TCR Vbeta CDR3 sequencing was carried out on 135 peripheral blood samples, which came from around 43 ophthalmopathy, fewer than 80 hyperthyroidism and roughly 17 progressor patients.

Broader findings and caveats from the paper: In cross-validation, a model built on a 13 V-J signature told ophthalmopathy apart from stable hyperthyroidism with about 90% sensitivity and roughly 81% specificity, and in testing the same model reached 80%/75%. Most expanded thyroid clonotypes (frequency above 0.001) were also found in blood, which suggests that blood repertoires may mirror thyroid immune responses. In validation, progression to ophthalmopathy was predicted by the model with roughly 69% sensitivity and 72% to 85% specificity, a median of around 5.9 months before onset. Sample size was not statistically predetermined, and investigators were not blinded to group allocation.

Concerning this clonotype itself: It lacks a known antigen. The record has no base qualities; no much larger clone is one base away.

Ophthalmopathy patients had moderately to severely active disease, with a Clinical Activity Score of 3 or more, a NOSPECS grade of 4 or more, and a disease duration of less than 3 months. The study excluded patients with uncontrolled infections, other autoimmune diseases, pregnancy or lactation. Clinical symptoms, serum thyroxine and TRAb, thyroid ultrasound, and orbital computed tomography formed the basis for the diagnoses. PBMCs were separated from around 9.1 ml of fresh peripheral blood using Ficoll-Paque density gradient centrifugation. Total RNA was extracted with Trizol reagent, and quality was checked on an Agilent 2100 Bioanalyzer. Amplification of TCR beta CDR3 regions was carried out from RNA transcripts. A first-round RT-PCR of the TCR CDR3 used the HTBI primer set with the Qiagen OneStep RT-PCR kit. Libraries were constructed in a second round of multiplex PCR, after which size selection and purification were carried out. Sequencing of the libraries was done on an Illumina HiSeq2000 using paired-end 100 bp reads. Concerning the study's data processing: SOAPnuke was used to process the raw data, throwing out any read that contained adapters or uncalled bases, had a mean Phred below 15, or lacked an exact constant-primer or identifier match. High-quality paired reads were merged with COPE v1.2.5, and unique nucleotide sequences were defined as clonotypes. MiTCR v1.1 was used to align the clonotypes against IMGT TRBV, TRBD and TRBJ reference segments. Analysis was restricted to V-J combinations with a frequency above 0.0001, which covered about 99% of repertoires. A TCS score was defined as the ratio of F50 (clonal expansion) to E x V (chaos), with BLOSUM62-based TCRdist applied between CDR3 peptides within each V-J. Welch's t-statistics and random forest reduced 514 V-J features to 10 to 15, which were used in a naive Bayes classifier (R e1071). TCRdb passed the public sequencing reads through fastp at Q25 and MiXCR, retaining productive beta sequences. Each record represents a unique CDR3 protein, reported with the most common genes and DNA among its rows. TCRdb assigned the V and J calls; the authors' analysis was not used. The sample has some 490,000 distinct CDR3 sequences on record, about 16% of them singletons. The top ten clonotypes cover about 31% of the sample.

This TCR came from a woman in her twenties or thirties with Graves' ophthalmopathy. Material: blood.

CDR3 loop: CASSFGGARSTDTQYF. The sequenced DNA: TGCGCCAGCAGCTTCGGAGGGGCCCGCAGCACAGATACGCAGTATTTT. The V and J segments used are TRBV5-1 and TRBJ2-3, with a tentative D gene TRBD2 over 6 matching bases. Trimming removed 2 bases from V and 0 bases from J, leaving 13 bases between the germline ends. The CDR1 and CDR2 encoded by the germline V gene are SGHRS and YFSETQ. The cysteine opens and the phenylalanine closes a CDR3 of 16 amino acids. Only the CDR3 DNA stays, 48 bases, in frame from base 1.